Each of the 11 T cell receptor beta chains below was sequenced from the same sample in a study of vaccination effects on CD4 cells after COVID-19. For these receptors, no antigen is known. After expansion with viral peptide pools in the ViraFEST assay, antigen-specific CD4+ T cells were sequenced. Culturing for approximately 10 days preceded CD4+ T cell isolation. Recipients of the vaccine had no prior SARS-CoV-2 infection and negative nucleocapsid antibodies. Using immunoSEQ multiplex PCR, the repertoire was profiled, and TCRdb retains in-frame clones only, with some absent. The sample lists 50,000 or so clones, approximately 79% occurring once. The specimen comprised CD4+ T cells from PBMCs cultured with HCoV-OC43 spike peptides, sampled before COVID-19 vaccination. Subset meaning: HCoV-OC43 spike overlapping peptide pool stimulation. The receptors derive from a human donor who received a COVID-19 vaccine.

The table lists this clone with a few counts. The V and J genes are TRBV12-2 and TRBJ2-7. TRBV12-2 is termed a pseudogene. This CDR3 is 17 amino acids long. The CDR3 loop is CASRLALAPGVWDEQYV. CDR3 nucleotide sequence: TGTGCAAGTCGCTTAGCGCTTGCCCCGGGCGTTTGGGACGAGCAGTACGTC.

This chain joins TRBV12-3 or TRBV12-4 and TRBJ1-5; D unclear. V dropped 3 bases and J dropped 2 bases, with 5 bases sitting between them. CDR3 length: 13 residues. Here the CDR3 DNA reads TGTGCCAGCAGTTTTCAGCGCAATCAGCCCCAGCATTTT. This translates into CASSFQRNQPQHF.

The chain joins TRBV18 to TRBJ1-5; D gene uncertain. The V end lost 2 bases, the J end lost 1 base, and 3 bases lay between the germline ends. The CDR3 extends over 13 amino acids. Germline CDR1 is KGHSH and CDR2 is LQKENI. CDR3 sequence: CASSPGSNQPQHF. The DNA for the CDR3 is TGTGCCAGCTCACCAGGCAGCAATCAGCCCCAGCATTTT.

The chain carries TRBV3-1 (or the pseudogene TRBV3-2) and TRBJ2-6; D assignment may be TRBD1 or TRBD2 (5 bases each). Germline-derived CDR1 and CDR2 are LGHDT and YNNKEL (reference sequence). Deletions cut 4 bases from V and 0 bases from J, with 13 bases between. The CDR3 runs 17 residues. The CDR3 DNA sequence: TGTGCCAGCAGCCTAGGGACGGCGAGCTCTGGGGCCAACGTCCTGACTTTC. Translated, it gives CASSLGTASSGANVLTF.

The J gene is TRBJ2-7, the V gene TRBV6-6; the D is unclear. Germline assignment: CDR1 MNHNY and CDR2 SVGAGI (reference sequence). CDR3 length: 13 amino acids. Trimming left V 4 bases short and J 7 bases short, with 14 bases between. The DNA of the CDR3 is TGTGCCAGCAGTTCCCCCGCACGCCGGGAGCAGTACGTC. This translates into CASSSPARREQYV.

The chain uses TRBV4-3 and TRBJ2-3; D ambiguous. With 0 bases removed from V and 4 bases from J, the gap between germline ends came to 5 bases. CDR3 length: 13 amino acids. In germline, CDR1 is LGHNA, CDR2 YSLEER. The CDR3 reads CASSQEIADTQYF. CDR3 nucleotides: TGCGCCAGCAGCCAAGAAATAGCAGATACGCAGTATTTT.

This rearrangement joins TRBV5-1 to TRBJ1-6; D unclear. The V end was cut by 0 bases, the J end by 7 bases, with 11 bases between. The germline V gene encodes CDR1 SGHRS and CDR2 YFSETQ. This CDR3 region has 15 residues. CDR3: CASSLGEAGNSPLHF. The CDR3 nucleotides read TGCGCCAGCAGCTTGGGGGAAGCGGGCAATTCACCCCTCCACTTT.

The J gene is TRBJ2-7, the V gene TRBV4-1, with D perhaps matching TRBD1 (5 bases). V was trimmed by 0 bases and J by 6 bases, leaving 15 bases between them. Germline-derived CDR1 and CDR2 are MGHRA and YSYEKL. The length of the CDR3 is 15 residues. The CDR3, as DNA: TGCGCCAGCAGCCAAGATTGGTCAGGGTTAGTCGAGCAGTACGTC. Translated: CASSQDWSGLVEQYV.

The chain is built from TRBV18 and TRBJ2-1, with D unresolved. Looked up from germline, CDR1 is KGHSH and CDR2 is LQKENI. Trimming removed 3 bases at V and 5 bases at J, with 17 bases between. There are 16 residues in the CDR3. Here the CDR3 reads CASSPLTIAKNNEQFF. The CDR3 coding sequence is TGTGCCAGCTCACCCTTAACTATCGCTAAAAACAATGAGCAGTTCTTC.

This clone was recorded a few times. The V and J genes are TRBV2 and TRBJ1-4, with 8 positions matching TRBD1. This CDR3 region has 15 residues. Germline CDR1 and CDR2: SNHLY and FYNNEI. Trimming cost V 5 bases and J 14 bases; bases outside gene matches: 16. CDR3 protein: CASSNLLTGVMVLFF. DNA of the CDR3: TGTGCCAGCAGTAACCTCCTGACAGGGGTGATGGTGCTGTTTTTT.

This clone has only a few counts. This chain joins TRBV9 and TRBJ1-2; 11 nucleotides agree with TRBD1. Germline V CDR1 and CDR2: SGDLS, YYNGEE. V gave up 5 bases and J gave up 6 bases; unmatched junction bases: 3. There are 13 residues in the CDR3. The CDR3 protein is CASRRTGGDGYTF. The CDR3 DNA reads TGTGCCAGCAGACGGACAGGGGGCGATGGCTACACCTTC.